This entry lists 23 T cell receptor beta chains sequenced from one sample in a study of T cell responses to AZD1222 COVID-19 vaccine. Sequencing used immunoSEQ multiplex PCR; TCRdb keeps in-frame clones, though not all of them. Among about 130,000 clones listed, roughly 93% were seen once. Sequences were derived from peripheral blood, sampled on day 0 of AZD1222 vaccination. The receptor source for this set is an adult in good health.

The rearrangement joins TRBV9 to TRBJ1-4; D ambiguous. This CDR3 spans 15 amino acids. Germline V gene lookup returns CDR1 SGDLS and CDR2 YYNGEE. Trimming shortened V by 0 bases and J by 4 bases, and 10 bases separated the two germline ends. The CDR3 nucleotides are TGTGCCAGCAGCGTAGGTACAGCCAATAATGAAAAACTGTTTTTT. This translates into CASSVGTANNEKLFF.

The chain combines TRBV11-3 with TRBJ1-4; possible D gene TRBD1, 5 bases. Trimming cost V 6 bases and J 5 bases, with 16 bases left between them. The CDR3 covers 15 residues. Per the germline V gene, CDR1 is SGHNT and CDR2 is YENEEA. The CDR3: CASSLPGLLNEKLFF. The CDR3 DNA reads as TGTGCCAGCAGTTTACCGGGACTGCTAAATGAAAAACTGTTTTTT.

This clone was observed once. The gene calls are TRBV3-1 (or the pseudogene TRBV3-2) and TRBJ1-2; D gene unclear. CDR3 length equals 17 residues. Germline V gives CDR1 LGHDT, CDR2 YNNKEL (reference sequence). The V end was cut by 4 bases, the J end by 0 bases, with 18 bases between. The chain's CDR3 is CASSPTALGLSNYGYTF. The CDR3 bases are TGTGCCAGCAGCCCGACGGCTCTGGGCCTATCTAACTATGGCTACACCTTC.

The V gene is TRBV2, the J gene TRBJ2-1, with TRBD2 as a possible D gene (6 bases). CDR1 and CDR2 (germline): SNHLY, FYNNEI. The CDR3 is 17 residues long. V lost 6 bases, J lost 0 bases, and 18 bases lay in between. The CDR3 reads CASSVPLGGGSYNEQFF. The CDR3 region has the DNA TGTGCCAGCAGCGTACCCCTTGGGGGAGGCTCCTACAATGAGCAGTTCTTC.

CDR3 bases: TGCGCCAGCAGCCCGACAGGGTTTTCCTATAATTCACCCCTCCACTTT. Amino acid sequence: CASSPTGFSYNSPLHF. The chain recombines TRBV5-1 with TRBJ1-6, with 7 bases aligning to TRBD1. Germline CDR1 and CDR2: SGHRS and YFSETQ. CDR3 length: 16 residues. The ends lost 4 bases at V and 1 base at J; junction bases unmatched: 5.

The chain is built from TRBV7-3 and TRBJ1-2, with unresolved D. The CDR3 spans 14 residues. V lost 5 bases to trimming and J lost 3 bases, with 13 bases between them. Per the germline V gene, CDR1 is SGHTA and CDR2 is FQGTGA. CDR3 residues: CASSANGLYYGYTF. The DNA of the CDR3 is TGTGCCAGCAGCGCCAACGGGTTGTACTATGGCTACACCTTC.

The CDR3 DNA reads as TGTGCCAGCAGCCAGGACCCTTTCAATCAGCCCCAGCATTTT. This translates into CASSQDPFNQPQHF. The chain uses TRBV6-5 and TRBJ1-5; D is unresolved. The V gene's germline CDR1 is MNHEY and CDR2 SVGAGI. The germline V and J ends were trimmed by 6 bases and 3 bases, with 12 bases remaining between them. This CDR3 region has 14 residues.

This rearrangement joins TRBV3-1 (or the pseudogene TRBV3-2) to TRBJ2-5; the match to TRBD2 covers 8 bases. V shed 4 bases, J shed 1 base, and the junction held 11 bases outside the gene matches. The CDR3 extends over 17 amino acids. Germline V CDR1 and CDR2: LGHDT, YNNKEL (reference sequence). This chain's CDR3 is CASSPRYGLAVQETQYF. The CDR3, as DNA: TGTGCCAGCAGCCCTCGCTATGGACTAGCCGTCCAAGAGACCCAGTACTTC.

CDR3 amino acids: CAISESGQWGVRDTEAFF. In DNA, the CDR3 is TGTGCCATCAGTGAGTCTGGTCAGTGGGGCGTTCGGGACACTGAAGCTTTCTTT. V is TRBV10-3 and J is TRBJ1-1; tentative D call: TRBD1 (5 bases). CDR3 length equals 18 residues. CDR1 and CDR2 from the germline V gene are ENHRY and SYGVKD. V dropped 0 bases and J dropped 3 bases, with 20 bases sitting between them.

The rearrangement uses TRBV7-3 and TRBJ1-2, with D perhaps matching TRBD1 (5 bases). This CDR3 is 14 amino acids long. The V end was cut by 6 bases, the J end by 6 bases, with 17 bases between. From germline, CDR1 is SGHTA and CDR2 FQGTGA. The CDR3 here is CASSPRGGIHGYTF. The CDR3 DNA follows: TGTGCCAGCAGTCCTCGTGGGGGGATTCATGGCTACACCTTC.

The rearrangement uses TRBV6-6 and TRBJ1-2, with D possibly TRBD1 on 5 matching bases. This CDR3 spans 15 amino acids. The V and J ends lost 6 bases and 0 bases respectively, with 14 bases between them. Germline V gene lookup returns CDR1 MNHNY and CDR2 SVGAGI (reference sequence). In nucleotides, the CDR3 is TGTGCCAGCAGCGGGGCAAACCAGGCTAACTATGGCTACACCTTC. This sequence encodes CASSGANQANYGYTF.

DNA of the CDR3: TGTGCCAGCAGTGAGACAGGGGTGACTGAAGCTTTCTTT. Translated: CASSETGVTEAFF. The rearrangement links TRBV2 to TRBJ1-1, with 8 bases lining up with TRBD1. The trim removed 3 bases at V and 5 bases at J, leaving 2 bases unmatched. CDR1 is SNHLY and CDR2 is FYNNEI in the germline V gene. The CDR3 consists of 13 residues.

The chain uses TRBV9 and TRBJ1-4; D is perhaps TRBD1 (5 bases). V lost 0 bases and J 4 bases, leaving 10 bases between the germline ends. The CDR3 is made up of 15 amino acids. Germline CDR1 SGDLS, CDR2 YYNGEE. The DNA of the CDR3 is TGTGCCAGCAGCGTAGGCCAGGGAGGTAATGAAAAACTGTTTTTT. Protein product: CASSVGQGGNEKLFF.

This chain uses TRBV13 with TRBJ2-3; a weak D match, TRBD1 (5 bases). Trimming left V 5 bases short and J 1 base short, with 13 bases between. This CDR3 has 15 amino acids. Germline lookup yields CDR1 PRHDT and CDR2 FYEKMQ (reference sequence). CDR3 amino acids: CASSASGAGTDTQYF. The CDR3 DNA reads TGTGCCAGCAGCGCTAGTGGGGCCGGCACAGATACGCAGTATTTT.

This chain uses TRBV5-1 with TRBJ2-5; no reliable D call. Germline V gives CDR1 SGHRS, CDR2 YFSETQ. V gave up 0 bases and J gave up 1 base, with 7 bases separating them. The CDR3 contains 14 residues. The CDR3, as DNA: TGCGCCAGCAGCTTGGAAAGGGCCCAAGAGACCCAGTACTTC. This codes for CASSLERAQETQYF.

The CDR3 is CASSGRGHGYGYTF. The CDR3 DNA follows: TGTGCCAGCAGTGGCCGGGGACACGGCTATGGCTACACCTTC. The chain couples TRBV2 to TRBJ1-2, with D possibly matching TRBD1 (6 bases). Trimming removed 4 bases from V and 4 bases from J, with 13 bases in between. Germline V CDR1 and CDR2: SNHLY, FYNNEI. The CDR3 runs 14 residues.

This chain connects TRBV7-2 to TRBJ2-1, with 10 nucleotides matching TRBD1. The length of the CDR3 is 14 residues. Germline-derived CDR1 and CDR2 are SGHTA and FQGNSA. V lost 8 bases to trimming and J lost 8 bases; unmatched junction nucleotides: 9. CDR3 amino acids: CASLRDRGWHEQFF. CDR3 nucleotides: TGTGCCAGCCTCCGGGACAGGGGTTGGCATGAGCAGTTCTTC.

The chain links TRBV5-1 to TRBJ2-7; no clear D. Germline V gene lookup returns CDR1 SGHRS and CDR2 YFSETQ. Trimming shortened V by 0 bases and J by 4 bases, and 8 bases separated the two germline ends. The CDR3 is 13 amino acids. CDR3 loop: CASSLVGRYEQYF. Written as DNA, the CDR3 is TGCGCCAGCAGCTTGGTTGGCAGGTACGAGCAGTACTTC.

The rearrangement uses TRBV10-3 and TRBJ2-5; D is tentatively TRBD1 or TRBD2 (7 bases each). This CDR3 region has 16 residues. V was trimmed by 5 bases and J by 5 bases, leaving 21 bases between them. Germline CDR1 ENHRY, CDR2 SYGVKD. CDR3 residues: CAISQGGLGRKETQYF. The CDR3 nucleotides are TGTGCCATCAGTCAGGGGGGGCTTGGGAGAAAGGAGACCCAGTACTTC.

The chain employs TRBV19 and TRBJ1-1; the D is unclear. This CDR3 is built from 13 residues. Trimming removed 7 bases at V and 0 bases at J, with 9 bases between. Germline V gives CDR1 LNHDA, CDR2 SQIVND (reference sequence). The CDR3: CASNVHLNTEAFF. CDR3 DNA: TGTGCCAGTAATGTCCATTTGAACACTGAAGCTTTCTTT.

The rearrangement uses TRBV6-1 and TRBJ2-7; maybe TRBD2 (6 bases). Germline V gene sequence: CDR1 MNHNS, CDR2 SASEGT. Deletions cut 3 bases from V and 2 bases from J, with 14 bases between. This CDR3 is 15 amino acids long. The CDR3 region is CASSEQPGLPYEQYF. Here the CDR3 DNA reads TGTGCCAGCAGTGAGCAACCGGGACTGCCCTACGAGCAGTACTTC.

The chain carries TRBV2 and TRBJ1-3; D may be TRBD1 (6 bases). In germline, CDR1 is SNHLY, CDR2 FYNNEI. Between the trimmed V and J ends, which lost 6 bases and 4 bases, there was a span of 19 bases. The CDR3 extends over 16 amino acids. The CDR3 sequence is CASRNLQGRSGNTIYF. CDR3 DNA sequence: TGTGCCAGCAGGAACTTACAGGGTAGATCAGGAAACACCATATATTTT.

This clone showed up many times. The rearrangement uses TRBV7-9 and TRBJ1-6, with 7 nucleotides matching TRBD1. Germline CDR1 is SEHNR and CDR2 is FQNEAQ (reference sequence). V trimming: 2 bases; J trimming: 4 bases; junction bases outside the gene matches: 2. This CDR3 has 15 residues. In nucleotides, the CDR3 is TGTGCCAGCAGCTTACAGACAGGGTATAATTCACCCCTCCACTTT. Its translation: CASSLQTGYNSPLHF.